The rows below give T cell receptor beta chains drawn from one sample of a study of blood T cell repertoires in COVID-19. Sequencing was performed with immunoSEQ multiplex PCR; in TCRdb, only in-frame clones are kept and a portion is missing. This table has 300,000 to 350,000 clones, 80% to 90% appearing once. Sequences were obtained from PBMCs or T cells enriched from blood (not recorded which). These receptors came from a man aged 25-40 years who had recovered from COVID-19. CDR3s include the opening cysteine and the closing phenylalanine or tryptophan. The D gene is left open where the match is weak. Not all rows give a size; the values are once, few, many and, for expanded clones, a class.

- | TRBJ2-7 | TRBV28 | - | CASSLFNEQYF | TGTGCCAGCAGTTTATTTAACGAGCAGTACTTC
- | TRBJ2-7 | TRBV2 | TRBD1 | CASGSGTAYEQYF | TGTGCCAGCGGGTCCGGGACAGCTTACGAGCAGTACTTC
- | TRBJ1-4 | TRBV24-1 | - | CATSDADSFGEKLFF | TGTGCCACCAGTGATGCAGACAGTTTTGGTGAAAAACTGTTTTTT
- | TRBJ2-7 | TRBV6-5 | TRBD2 | CASTQEASGGYEQYF | TGTGCCAGCACCCAAGAGGCTAGCGGGGGATACGAGCAGTACTTC
- | TRBJ2-7 | TRBV27 | TRBD2 | CASSPSGGYEQYF | TGTGCCAGCAGTCCTAGCGGGGGCTACGAGCAGTACTTC
- | TRBJ2-1 | TRBV30 | - | CAWNTGYSSYNEQFF | TGTGCCTGGAACACAGGGTATAGCTCCTACAATGAGCAGTTCTTC
once | TRBJ1-2 | TRBV25-1 | - | CASSEWGGQYHGYTF | TGTGCCAGCAGTGAATGGGGGGGGCAGTACCATGGCTACACCTTC
- | TRBJ2-2 | TRBV5-1 | - | CASSLSGHRTANTGELFF | TGCGCCAGCAGCTTGTCGGGTCATCGGACAGCGAACACCGGGGAGCTGTTTTTT
- | TRBJ2-3 | TRBV28 | - | CASSLGGPTGFAFHTQYF | TGTGCCAGCAGTTTAGGGGGCCCGACGGGGTTCGCTTTTCATACGCAGTATTTT
- | TRBJ2-7 | TRBV27 | - | CASSRTGIYEQYF | TGTGCCAGCAGCCGAACAGGGATCTACGAGCAGTACTTC
- | TRBJ1-2 | TRBV5-1 | TRBD1 | CASSFRQGAISWTF | TGCGCCAGCAGTTTCAGACAGGGGGCTATTTCTTGGACCTTC
- | TRBJ1-5 | TRBV18 | TRBD1 | CASSPAEGGVYSQPQHF | TGTGCCAGCTCACCGGCGGAAGGGGGCGTTTATAGTCAGCCCCAGCATTTT
- | TRBJ2-7 | TRBV27 | TRBD2 | CASSLFLAGGYEQYF | TGTGCCAGCAGTTTATTTCTAGCGGGGGGTTACGAGCAGTACTTC
once | TRBJ2-1 | TRBV28 | - | CASRRTNAYNEQFF | TGTGCCAGCAGACGGACAAATGCCTACAATGAGCAGTTCTTC
- | TRBJ1-5 | TRBV19 | - | CASSRRQANSNQPQHF | TGTGCCAGTAGTAGACGACAGGCCAATAGCAATCAGCCCCAGCATTTT
- | TRBJ1-1 | TRBV5-1 | TRBD1 | CASTGTVSNTEAFF | TGCGCCAGCACCGGGACAGTATCAAACACTGAAGCTTTCTTT
many | TRBJ1-5 | TRBV5-1 | - | CASSQASNQPQHF | TGCGCCAGCAGCCAGGCTTCGAATCAGCCCCAGCATTTT
- | TRBJ1-4 | TRBV28 | TRBD1 | CASSLYGRGPNEKLFF | TGTGCCAGCAGTTTATACGGGAGGGGGCCTAATGAAAAACTGTTTTTT
- | TRBJ2-7 | TRBV9 | TRBD2 | CASSVGGGDEQYF | TGTGCCAGCAGCGTAGGCGGGGGGGACGAGCAGTACTTC
- | TRBJ2-3 | TRBV5-4 | TRBD1 | CASSLGQGSTDTQYF | TGTGCCAGCAGCTTGGGACAGGGAAGCACAGATACGCAGTATTTT
few | TRBJ2-2 | TRBV6-4 | - | CASSERGGNTGELFF | TGTGCCAGCAGTGAACGGGGAGGGAACACCGGGGAGCTGTTTTTT
- | TRBJ2-5 | TRBV7-8 | TRBD2 | CASSLRVVSGAYQETQYF | TGTGCCAGCAGCTTAAGAGTTGTTAGCGGGGCGTACCAAGAGACCCAGTACTTC
- | TRBJ2-2 | TRBV29-1 | TRBD2 | CSVVTSVGTGELFF | TGCAGCGTTGTGACTAGCGTGGGCACCGGGGAGCTGTTTTTT
few | TRBJ1-2 | TRBV10-3 | - | CAISGSGNYGYTF | TGTGCCATCAGTGGATCGGGGAACTATGGCTACACCTTC
- | TRBJ2-1 | TRBV7-9 | TRBD2 | CASSLLAGAYNEQFF | TGTGCCAGCAGTCTACTAGCGGGGGCCTACAATGAGCAGTTCTTC
few | TRBJ2-3 | TRBV9 | TRBD2 | CASKRTSASTDTQYF | TGTGCCAGCAAAAGGACTAGCGCTAGCACAGATACGCAGTATTTT
- | TRBJ2-7 | TRBV7-2 | TRBD2 | CASSLASLAGTYEQYF | TGTGCCAGCAGCTTAGCGTCACTAGCGGGGACCTACGAGCAGTACTTC
- | TRBJ2-5 | TRBV11-2 | TRBD1 | CASSPLPGGEGETQYF | TGTGCCAGCAGCCCTCTTCCAGGGGGTGAGGGAGAGACCCAGTACTTC
once | TRBJ1-5 | TRBV28 | - | CASRSTGFNQPQHF | TGTGCCAGCAGGTCAACAGGGTTCAATCAGCCCCAGCATTTT
once | TRBJ2-5 | TRBV5-1 | - | CASSILGGGQETQYF | TGCGCCAGCAGCATACTAGGGGGAGGGCAAGAGACCCAGTACTTC
- | TRBJ1-6 | TRBV2 | - | CASSPDSPRNSPLHF | TGTGCCAGCAGTCCCGACAGTCCAAGGAATTCACCCCTCCACTTT
- | TRBJ2-5 | TRBV7-8 | - | CASSITEETQYF | TGTGCCAGCAGCATAACGGAAGAGACCCAGTACTTC
- | TRBJ1-2 | TRBV13 | TRBD1 | CASSPRQGANYGYTF | TGTGCCAGCAGCCCCCGACAGGGCGCAAACTATGGCTACACCTTC
- | TRBJ2-1 | TRBV19 | - | CASSRYGAYNEQFF | TGTGCCAGTAGTAGGTACGGGGCCTACAATGAGCAGTTCTTC
- | TRBJ2-3 | TRBV5-1 | - | CASSATGILGTDTQYF | TGCGCCAGCAGCGCAACAGGTATATTGGGCACAGATACGCAGTATTTT
- | TRBJ1-1 | TRBV7-2 | TRBD1 | CASSSTGMNTEAFF | TGTGCCAGCAGCTCGACAGGGATGAACACTGAAGCTTTCTTT
- | TRBJ2-1 | TRBV9 | TRBD1 | CASSPYRGGFDEQFF | TGTGCCAGCAGCCCATACCGAGGGGGCTTCGATGAGCAGTTCTTC
- | TRBJ1-3 | TRBV5-1 | - | CASKGQISGNTIYF | TGCGCCAGCAAAGGACAGATCTCTGGAAACACCATATATTTT
- | TRBJ1-6 | TRBV6-5 | TRBD1 | CASRGTGGHSPLHF | TGTGCCAGCAGGGGGACAGGGGGCCATTCACCCCTCCACTTT
- | TRBJ1-1 | TRBV27 | - | CASSLVRSRTEAFF | TGTGCCAGCAGTTTGGTAAGATCGCGCACTGAAGCTTTCTTT
- | TRBJ1-5 | TRBV9 | - | CASSVVGTPDQPQHF | TGTGCCAGCAGCGTAGTGGGGACACCAGATCAGCCCCAGCATTTT
once | TRBJ2-2 | TRBV5-6 | - | CASSLGGDTGELFF | TGTGCCAGCAGCTTGGGCGGAGACACCGGGGAGCTGTTTTTT
- | TRBJ1-1 | TRBV5-1 | - | CASSFSRDTEAFF | TGCGCCAGCAGCTTTAGCAGGGACACTGAAGCTTTCTTT
- | TRBJ2-2 | TRBV5-1 | - | CASSPVAATNTGELFF | TGCGCCAGCAGCCCGGTTGCAGCGACGAACACCGGGGAGCTGTTTTTT
- | TRBJ2-7 | TRBV7-6 | - | CASSLAEGPNEQYF | TGTGCCAGCAGCTTAGCGGAGGGGCCCAACGAGCAGTACTTC
few | TRBJ2-7 | TRBV5-4 | TRBD2 | CASNTSGGVVEQYF | TGTGCCAGCAACACTAGCGGGGGGGTGGTAGAGCAGTACTTC